This T cell receptor (beta chain) was identified in a study of radiation and T cells in renal cell carcinoma. Time point noted: blood 2 weeks post-SBRT. Indicated treatment: 15 Gy SBRT to primary tumor, nephrectomy 4 weeks later. Data came from immunoSEQ multiplex PCR; TCRdb stores just in-frame clones and leaves some out. The table has tens of thousands of clones, about 80% seen once. Here the sequenced sample was blood, taken from a patient whose treatment included radiotherapy and nephrectomy. The clonotype was recovered from a woman in her seventies with renal cell carcinoma.

The CDR3 DNA follows: TGCAGTGCTAGAGAGGAGGCGCTGGCTTTCTTT. This codes for CSAREEALAFF. V and J are TRBV20-1 and TRBJ1-1; D gene uncertain. V shed 0 bases and J shed 11 bases, with 10 bases lying between them. The CDR3 is 11 residues long. In germline, CDR1 is DFQATT, CDR2 SNEGSKA (reference sequence).